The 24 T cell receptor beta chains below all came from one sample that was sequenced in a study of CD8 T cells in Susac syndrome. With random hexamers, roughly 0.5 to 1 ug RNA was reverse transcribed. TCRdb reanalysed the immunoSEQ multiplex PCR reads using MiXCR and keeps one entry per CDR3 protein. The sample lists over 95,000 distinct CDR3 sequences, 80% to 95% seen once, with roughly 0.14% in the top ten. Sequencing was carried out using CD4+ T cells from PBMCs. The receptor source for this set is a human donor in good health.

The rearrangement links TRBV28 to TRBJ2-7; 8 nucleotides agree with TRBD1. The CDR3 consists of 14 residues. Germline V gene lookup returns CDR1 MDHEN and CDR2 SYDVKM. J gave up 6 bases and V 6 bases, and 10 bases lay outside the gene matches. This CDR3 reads CASRLTQGAGEQYF. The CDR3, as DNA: TGTGCCAGCAGACTAACTCAGGGGGCGGGCGAGCAGTACTTC. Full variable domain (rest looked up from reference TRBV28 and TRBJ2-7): DVKVTQSSRYLVKRTGEKVFLECVQDMDHENMFWYRQDPGLGLRLIYFSYDVKMKEKGDIPEGYSVSREKKERFSLILESASTNQTSMYLCASRLTQGAGEQYFGPGTRLTVT.

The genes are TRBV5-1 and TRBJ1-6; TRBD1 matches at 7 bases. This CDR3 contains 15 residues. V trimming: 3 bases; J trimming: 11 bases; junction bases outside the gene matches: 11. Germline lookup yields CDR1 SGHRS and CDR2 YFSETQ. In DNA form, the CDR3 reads TGCGCCAGCAGCTCCCAACGACAGGGCGCCACACCCCTCCACTTT. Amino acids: CASSSQRQGATPLHF. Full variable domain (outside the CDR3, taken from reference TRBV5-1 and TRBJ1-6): KAGVTQTPRYLIKTRGQQVTLSCSPISGHRSVSWYQQTPGQGLQFLFEYFSETQRNKGNFPGRFSGRQFSNSRSEMNVSTLELGDSALYLCASSSQRQGATPLHFGNGTRLTVT.

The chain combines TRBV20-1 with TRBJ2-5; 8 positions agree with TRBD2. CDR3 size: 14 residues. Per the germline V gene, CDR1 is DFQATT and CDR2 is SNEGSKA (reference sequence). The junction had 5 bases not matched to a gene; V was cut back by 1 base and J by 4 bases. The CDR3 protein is CSARGSGRGETQYF. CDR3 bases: TGCAGTGCTAGAGGCAGCGGGAGAGGAGAGACCCAGTACTTC.

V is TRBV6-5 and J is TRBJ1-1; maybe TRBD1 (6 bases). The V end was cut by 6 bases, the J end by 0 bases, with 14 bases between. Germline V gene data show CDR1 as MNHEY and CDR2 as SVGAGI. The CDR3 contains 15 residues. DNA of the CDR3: TGTGCCAGCAGAGGACAGCCCCATGTGAACACTGAAGCTTTCTTT. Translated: CASRGQPHVNTEAFF.

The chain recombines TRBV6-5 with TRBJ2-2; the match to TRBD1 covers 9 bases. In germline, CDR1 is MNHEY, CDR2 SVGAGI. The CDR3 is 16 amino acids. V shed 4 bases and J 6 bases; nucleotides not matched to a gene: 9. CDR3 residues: CASSSPGQGSPGELFF. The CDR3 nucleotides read TGTGCCAGCAGTTCCCCGGGACAGGGAAGTCCCGGGGAGCTGTTTTTT.

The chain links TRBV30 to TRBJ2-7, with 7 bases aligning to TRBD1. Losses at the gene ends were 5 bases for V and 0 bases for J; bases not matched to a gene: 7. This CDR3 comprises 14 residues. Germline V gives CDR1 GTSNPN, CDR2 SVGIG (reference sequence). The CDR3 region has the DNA TGTGCCTGGTTACCCGGGACAGCCTCCTACGAGCAGTACTTC. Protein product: CAWLPGTASYEQYF.

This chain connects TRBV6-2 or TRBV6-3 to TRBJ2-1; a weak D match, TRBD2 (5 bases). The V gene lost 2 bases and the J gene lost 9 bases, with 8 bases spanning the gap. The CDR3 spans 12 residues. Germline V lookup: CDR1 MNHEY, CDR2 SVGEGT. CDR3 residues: CASSYGRGEQFF. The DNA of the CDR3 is TGTGCCAGCAGTTACGGCCGGGGTGAGCAGTTCTTC.

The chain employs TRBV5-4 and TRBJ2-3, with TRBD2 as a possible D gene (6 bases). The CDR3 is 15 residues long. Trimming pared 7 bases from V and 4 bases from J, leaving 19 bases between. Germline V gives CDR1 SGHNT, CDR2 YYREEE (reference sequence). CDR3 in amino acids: CASYFRGGWPDTQYF. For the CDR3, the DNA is TGTGCCAGCTACTTCCGAGGAGGGTGGCCAGATACGCAGTATTTT.

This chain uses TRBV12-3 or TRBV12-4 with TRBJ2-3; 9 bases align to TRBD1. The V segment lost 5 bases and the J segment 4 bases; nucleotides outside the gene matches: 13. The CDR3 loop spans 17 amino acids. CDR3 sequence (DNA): TGTGCCAGCAGTCCACGACCCCGGGACAGGGTCCCAGATACGCAGTATTTT. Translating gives CASSPRPRDRVPDTQYF.

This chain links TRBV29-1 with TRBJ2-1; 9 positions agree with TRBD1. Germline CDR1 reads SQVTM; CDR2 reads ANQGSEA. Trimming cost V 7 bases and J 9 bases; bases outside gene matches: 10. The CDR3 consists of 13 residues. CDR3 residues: CSDTWTGAGEQFF. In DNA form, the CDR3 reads TGCAGCGACACATGGACAGGGGCGGGTGAGCAGTTCTTC.

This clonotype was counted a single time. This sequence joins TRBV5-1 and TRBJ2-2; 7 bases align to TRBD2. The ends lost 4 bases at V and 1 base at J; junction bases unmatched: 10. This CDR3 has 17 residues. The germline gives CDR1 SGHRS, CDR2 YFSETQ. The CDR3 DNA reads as TGCGCCAGCAGCGACTTACCCCCTAGCGGGAACACCGGGGAGCTGTTTTTT. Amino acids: CASSDLPPSGNTGELFF.

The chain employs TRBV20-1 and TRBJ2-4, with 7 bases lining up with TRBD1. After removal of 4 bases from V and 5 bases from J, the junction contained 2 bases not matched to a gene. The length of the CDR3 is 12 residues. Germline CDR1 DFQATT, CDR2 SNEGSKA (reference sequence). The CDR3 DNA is TGCAGTGCTATCGGGACAGAAAACATTCAGTACTTC. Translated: CSAIGTENIQYF.

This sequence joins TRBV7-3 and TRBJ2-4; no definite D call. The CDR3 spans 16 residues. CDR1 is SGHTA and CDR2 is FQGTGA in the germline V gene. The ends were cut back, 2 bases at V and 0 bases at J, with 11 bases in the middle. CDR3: CASSLGQLLAKNIQYF. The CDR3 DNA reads TGTGCCAGCAGCTTAGGCCAGCTTTTAGCCAAAAACATTCAGTACTTC.

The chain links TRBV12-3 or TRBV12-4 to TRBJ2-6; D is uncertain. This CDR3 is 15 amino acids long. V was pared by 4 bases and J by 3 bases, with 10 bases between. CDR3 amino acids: CASSSTVSGANVLTF. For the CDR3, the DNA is TGTGCCAGCAGTTCCACAGTGAGTGGGGCCAACGTCCTGACTTTC.

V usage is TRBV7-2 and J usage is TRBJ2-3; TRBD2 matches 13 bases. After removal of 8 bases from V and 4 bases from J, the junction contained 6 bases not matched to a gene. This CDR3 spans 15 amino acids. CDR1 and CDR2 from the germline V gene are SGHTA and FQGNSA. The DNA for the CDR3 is TGTGCCAGCTTACTAGCGGGAGGGCCTGCAGATACGCAGTATTTT. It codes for CASLLAGGPADTQYF.

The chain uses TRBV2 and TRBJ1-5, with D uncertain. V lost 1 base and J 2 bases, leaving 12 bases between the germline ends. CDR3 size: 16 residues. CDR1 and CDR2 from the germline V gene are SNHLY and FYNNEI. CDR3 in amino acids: CASSEGSRSRNQPQHF. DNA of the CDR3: TGTGCCAGCAGTGAAGGATCCCGATCGCGCAATCAGCCCCAGCATTTT.

In nucleotides, the CDR3 is TGTGCCAGTAGTGCAGGGGGCTCGGCCTACGAGCAGTACTTC. Amino acid sequence: CASSAGGSAYEQYF. The chain links TRBV19 to TRBJ2-7, with 8 bases that match TRBD1. Germline V gene lookup returns CDR1 LNHDA and CDR2 SQIVND (reference sequence). CDR3 length: 14 residues. Trimming cost V 5 bases and J 2 bases; bases outside gene matches: 5.

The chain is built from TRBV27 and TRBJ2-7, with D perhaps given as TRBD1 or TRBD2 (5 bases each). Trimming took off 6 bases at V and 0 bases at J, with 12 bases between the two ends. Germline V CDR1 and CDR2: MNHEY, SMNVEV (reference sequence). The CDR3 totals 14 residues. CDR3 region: CASSVGRSSYEQYF. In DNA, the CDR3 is TGTGCCAGCAGCGTGGGACGGAGCTCCTACGAGCAGTACTTC.

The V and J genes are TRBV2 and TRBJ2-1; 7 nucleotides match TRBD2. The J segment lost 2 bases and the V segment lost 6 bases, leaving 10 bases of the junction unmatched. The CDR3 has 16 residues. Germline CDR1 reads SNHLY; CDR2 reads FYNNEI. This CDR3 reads CASRRGRELAYNEQFF. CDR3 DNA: TGTGCCAGCAGGAGAGGGAGGGAGCTGGCCTACAATGAGCAGTTCTTC.

CDR3 residues: CASSPAGVGGYTF. The CDR3 DNA reads as TGTGCCAGCAGCCCGGCGGGGGTTGGAGGCTACACCTTC. The rearrangement uses TRBV7-2 and TRBJ1-2, with D possibly being TRBD1 (5 bases). This CDR3 is built from 13 residues. Germline V gene lookup returns CDR1 SGHTA and CDR2 FQGNSA. V shed 5 bases and J shed 8 bases, with 15 bases lying between them.

CDR3 sequence (DNA): TGCAGCGCCCGGACAGGGGGCAACGAGCAGTACTTC. Its translation: CSARTGGNEQYF. The chain recombines TRBV29-1 with TRBJ2-7; the match to TRBD1 covers 11 bases. This CDR3 has 12 amino acids. Unmatched junction bases numbered 4, after V lost 7 bases and J lost 5 bases. The germline CDR1 and CDR2 sequences are SQVTM and ANQGSEA.

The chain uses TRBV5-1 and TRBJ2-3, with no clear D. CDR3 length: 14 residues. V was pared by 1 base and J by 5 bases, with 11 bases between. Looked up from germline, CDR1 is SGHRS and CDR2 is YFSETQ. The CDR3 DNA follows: TGCGCCAGCAGCTTGTCTCCAGCCAGAGATACGCAGTATTTT. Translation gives CASSLSPARDTQYF.

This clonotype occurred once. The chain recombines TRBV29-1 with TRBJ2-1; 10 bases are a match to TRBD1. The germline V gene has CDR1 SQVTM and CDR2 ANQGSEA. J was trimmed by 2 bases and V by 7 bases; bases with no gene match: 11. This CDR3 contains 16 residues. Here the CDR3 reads CSAGGDRGSPYNEQFF. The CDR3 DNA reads TGCAGCGCCGGAGGGGACAGGGGTAGCCCCTACAATGAGCAGTTCTTC.

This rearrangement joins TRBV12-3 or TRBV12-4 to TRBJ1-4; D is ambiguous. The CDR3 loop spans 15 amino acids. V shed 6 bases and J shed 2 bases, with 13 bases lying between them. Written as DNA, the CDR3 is TGTGCCAGCAGACGAGAAGGGCCGACTAATGAAAAACTGTTTTTT. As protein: CASRREGPTNEKLFF.